This entry is about one TCR beta chain. Single viable CD3+CD4+CD8-CD45RO+ cells were sorted as the memory CD4+ T cells. Some clones are missing from TCRdb's copy, which holds only in-frame ones; the method was immunoSEQ multiplex PCR. The table lists about 60,000 clones, over 65% of them singletons. The data originate from a study of memory CD4+ T cells and cytomegalovirus serostatus. Trimming cost V 3 bases and J 7 bases, with 25 bases left between them. CDR3 length: 18 amino acids. CDR1 is MNHEY and CDR2 is SMNVEV in the germline V gene (reference sequence). The sequence came from an adult in good health and CMV-seropositive. The chain has TRBV27 and TRBJ2-1; D is perhaps TRBD1 (5 bases). Sequencing was carried out using memory CD4+ T cells from blood. Here the CDR3 DNA reads TGTGCCAGCAGTTTTCGGGCAAAGACAGCCCGACGATATAATGAGCAGTTCTTC. This gives the protein CASSFRAKTARRYNEQFF.